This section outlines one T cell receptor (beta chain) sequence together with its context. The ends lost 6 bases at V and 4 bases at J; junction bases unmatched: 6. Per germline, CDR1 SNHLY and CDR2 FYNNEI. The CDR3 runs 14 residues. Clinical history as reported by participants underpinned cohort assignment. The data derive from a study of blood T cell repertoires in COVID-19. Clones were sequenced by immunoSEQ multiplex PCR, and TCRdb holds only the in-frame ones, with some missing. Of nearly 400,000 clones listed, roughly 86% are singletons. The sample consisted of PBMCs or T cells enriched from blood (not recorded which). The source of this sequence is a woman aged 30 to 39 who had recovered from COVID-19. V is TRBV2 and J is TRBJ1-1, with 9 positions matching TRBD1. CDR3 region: CASRGDRVGTEAFF. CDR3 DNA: TGTGCCAGCAGGGGGGACAGGGTTGGCACTGAAGCTTTCTTT.